This paragraph reports one T cell receptor beta chain. The sample is drawn from a study of blood T cell repertoires in COVID-19. As for the study in general: Whether acute or convalescent, the COVID-19 samples came from the United States, Italy and Spain.

With 11 bases clipped from V and 2 bases from J, the junction kept 12 bases outside the gene matches. Germline V gene sequence: CDR1 MNHEY, CDR2 SMNVEV (reference sequence). This CDR3 region has 15 residues. This table comes from immunoSEQ multiplex PCR, and its TCRdb copy is limited to in-frame clones, with some not included. The table has 95,000 to 120,000 clones, roughly 84% seen once. The clonotype comes from a woman aged 40-49 years with acute or convalescent COVID-19. Sequenced input: peripheral blood. The rearrangement links TRBV27 to TRBJ1-5; 7 positions agree with TRBD1. Here the CDR3 DNA reads TGTGCCCGAATAAGATGGACAGGATGCAATCAGCCCCAGCATTTT. Residues: CARIRWTGCNQPQHF.